This TCR beta chain stems from a study of shared clonotypes between healthy human individuals. Study-wide findings and caveats: Memory subsets generally showed smaller estimated richness than naive subsets did.

Only in-frame clones appear in the TCRdb table, and some are missing; sequencing was by immunoSEQ multiplex PCR. This table holds roughly 2.6 million clones, approximately 94% found once. Losses at the gene ends were 3 bases for V and 3 bases for J; bases not matched to a gene: 2. The CDR3 runs to 15 residues. The germline gives CDR1 SGHDT, CDR2 YYEEEE. Comments on this clone: Antigen: not known.

Sequenced sample: naive CD4+ T cells sorted from blood. The subset here: CD45RA+ positively selected. The receptor's source is a man younger than 35 in good health. The J gene is TRBJ1-5, the V gene TRBV5-6; TRBD1 aligns across 11 bases. Here the CDR3 DNA reads TGTGCCAGCAGCTGGGGACAGGGGGTCAATCAGCCCCAGCATTTT. Translating gives CASSWGQGVNQPQHF. The full variable domain, rest sourced from reference TRBV5-6 and TRBJ1-5, is DAGVTQSPTHLIKTRGQQVTLRCSPKSGHDTVSWYQQALGQGPQFIFQYYEEEERQRGNFPDRFSGHQFPNYSSELNVNALLLGDSALYLCASSWGQGVNQPQHFGDGTRLSIL.